One sample yielded the 17 T cell receptor beta chains listed below, sequenced in a study of Tregs in tolerant kidney transplant recipients. The data were produced by immunoSEQ multiplex PCR, yet TCRdb's version contains in-frame clones alone and is incomplete. The sample table sets out under 55,000 clones. This specimen was CD4+ T cells from blood, taken before the transplant. The receptors shown here come from a human donor who received a combined kidney and bone marrow transplant.

About this clone itself: Coverage ceases 3 residues before the CDR3 finishes, and the germline J gene fills in the end. The rearrangement links TRBV20-1 to TRBJ2-3; D is possibly TRBD2 (6 bases). Trimming took 3 bases from V and 7 from J, leaving 8 bases between them. CDR1 and CDR2 (germline): DFQATT, SNEGSKA (reference sequence). CDR3 size: 11 residues. CDR3 region: CSARGGHTQYF. The sequenced CDR3 bases are TGCAGTGCTAGGGGGGGTCATACG.

As regards this clone: The CDR3 end lies 3 residues beyond the end of the read and is filled in from the germline J gene. This chain connects TRBV19 to TRBJ1-4; 7 bases match TRBD1. Germline CDR1 LNHDA, CDR2 SQIVND (reference sequence). The CDR3 covers 15 residues. With 6 bases clipped from V and 0 bases from J, the junction kept 4 bases outside the gene matches. Partial CDR3 DNA: TGTGCCAGTAGGAGACAGGGTCCAACTAATGAAAAA. This sequence encodes CASRRQGPTNEK. The full CDR3 protein reads CASRRQGPTNEKLFF.

Comment on this clone: The read falls 3 residues short of the CDR3 end, and the missing part is taken from the germline J gene. The V call is TRBV2, the J call TRBJ1-1, with D perhaps TRBD1 (5 bases). This CDR3 has 17 residues. The germline CDR1 and CDR2 sequences are SNHLY and FYNNEI. Trimming stripped 3 bases from V and 1 base from J, with 18 bases between. The CDR3 DNA, read in part, is TGTGCCAGCAGTGACACGGAACAACAGGCAAGGAACACTGAA. It codes for CASSDTEQQARNTE. In full, the CDR3 is CASSDTEQQARNTEAFF.

In the case of this clone: Sequencing ends 3 residues short of the CDR3 end; the germline J gene provides the rest. The chain couples TRBV7-9 to TRBJ1-2; D possibly corresponds to TRBD1 (5 bases). The CDR3 sequence is 14 residues long. The V and J ends lost 0 bases and 2 bases respectively, with 7 bases between them. The germline gives CDR1 SEHNR, CDR2 FQNEAQ (reference sequence). Partial CDR3 DNA: TGTGCCAGCAGCTTAGCGGGGGGAAACTATGGC. It codes for CASSLAGGNYG. The whole CDR3 sequence reads CASSLAGGNYGYTF.

A word on this clone: The CDR3 end is not reached by the read, which stops 3 residues before it; the germline J gene fills it in. Other DNA sequences in this specimen translate into the identical CDR3. The V and J genes are TRBV30 and TRBJ2-1; TRBD2 matches at 12 bases. Looked up from germline, CDR1 is GTSNPN and CDR2 is SVGIG (reference sequence). The V and J ends lost 0 bases and 5 bases, in that order; junction bases with no gene match: 2. The CDR3 spans 15 residues. The sequenced part of the CDR3 DNA is TGTGCCTGGAGTGTACGACTAGCGGGGGACAATGAG. As protein: CAWSVRLAGDNE. The full-length CDR3 reads as CAWSVRLAGDNEQFF.

Remarks on this clone: The read ends 3 residues early relative to the CDR3; the germline J gene fills the gap. The rearrangement uses TRBV6-2 or TRBV6-3 and TRBJ2-7; 7 bases agree with TRBD1. J lost 1 base, V lost 5 bases, and 8 bases had no gene match. This CDR3 is 15 amino acids long. CDR1 and CDR2 from the germline V gene are MNHEY and SVGEGT. Partial CDR3 DNA: TGTGCCAGCAGTATACAGGGGTTCAGGTCCTACGAG. It translates to CASSIQGFRSYE. The full CDR3 reads CASSIQGFRSYEQYF.

A word on this clone: The observed sequence ends 3 residues before the CDR3 terminus, with the missing tail filled in from the germline J gene. The V gene is TRBV5-1, the J gene TRBJ2-1, with D unclear. Trimming left V 0 bases short and J 8 bases short, with 15 bases between. Germline V gives CDR1 SGHRS, CDR2 YFSETQ. CDR3 length: 15 amino acids. CDR3 DNA (partial): TGCGCCAGCAGCTTGGCCCAGACAAGGATGTATGAG. It specifies CASSLAQTRMYE. The full CDR3 reads CASSLAQTRMYEQFF.

About this clone itself: Read data end 3 residues before the CDR3 end; the end is taken from the germline J gene. The gene calls are TRBV7-7 and TRBJ2-5, with 9 bases matching TRBD2. V lost 6 bases to trimming and J lost 2 bases; unmatched junction nucleotides: 7. The CDR3 consists of 15 residues. Germline V gene sequence: CDR1 SSHAT, CDR2 FNYEAQ (reference sequence). The part of the CDR3 DNA that was read is TGTGCCAGCAGGGCGGGGGGGGCCAGACAAGAGACC. The encoded protein is CASRAGGARQET. The CDR3 reads in full as CASRAGGARQETQYF.

Details on this clone: Coverage ceases 3 residues before the CDR3 finishes, and the germline J gene fills in the end. This rearrangement joins TRBV30 to TRBJ2-2; TRBD1 might be the D (6 bases). CDR1 and CDR2 from the germline V gene are GTSNPN and SVGIG (reference sequence). The CDR3 sequence is 15 residues long. Trimming stripped 4 bases from V and 0 bases from J, with 12 bases between. The CDR3 here is CAWTTGISNTGELFF. The CDR3 DNA, read in part, is TGTGCCTGGACCACAGGGATTTCGAACACCGGGGAG. Full variable domain (remainder filled in from reference TRBV30 and TRBJ2-2): SQTIHQWPATLVQPVGSPLSLECTVEGTSNPNLYWYRQAAGRGLQLLFYSVGIGQISSEVPQNLSASRPQDRQFILSSKKLLLSDSGFYLCAWTTGISNTGELFFGEGSRLTVL.

Turning to this clone: The read terminates 3 residues ahead of where the CDR3 ends, so the germline J gene completes it. The gene calls are TRBV7-9 and TRBJ1-4; D ambiguous. CDR1 is SEHNR, CDR2 FQNEAQ, per germline (reference sequence). V was shortened by 5 bases and J by 8 bases, with 18 bases between the two germline ends. This CDR3 comprises 15 residues. The CDR3 sequence is CASSLPAGPSEKLFF. The covered CDR3 bases are TGTGCCAGCAGCCTCCCCGCCGGTCCTAGCGAAAAA.

As for this clone: From the germline J gene comes the end of the CDR3, since the read stops 3 residues before it. The rearrangement uses TRBV6-2 or TRBV6-3 and TRBJ2-2, with D possibly TRBD1 on 6 matching bases. V was shortened by 0 bases and J by 6 bases, with 14 bases between the two germline ends. Germline assignment: CDR1 MNHEY and CDR2 SVGEGT. There are 16 residues in the CDR3. CDR3: CASSYSKQGPSGELFF. Incomplete CDR3 DNA: TGTGCCAGCAGTTACTCGAAACAGGGTCCCTCCGGGGAG.

As for this clone: The read ends 3 residues shy of where the CDR3 ends; the end is completed using the germline J gene. The chain has TRBV6-1 and TRBJ2-4; maybe TRBD2 (6 bases). Trimming removed 2 bases from V and 7 bases from J, with 15 bases in between. CDR3 length: 15 amino acids. Germline values: CDR1 MNHNS, CDR2 SASEGT. The sequenced CDR3 bases are TGTGCCAGCAGTGAATACTTGGTCCGGGGGAACATT. Translated: CASSEYLVRGNI. The full CDR3 protein reads CASSEYLVRGNIQYF.

Remarks on this clone: The read is 3 residues too short to cover the CDR3 end, so that end is filled in from the germline J gene. The V call is TRBV7-2, the J call TRBJ2-3, with 14 bases lining up with TRBD2. This CDR3 has 15 amino acids. Germline values: CDR1 SGHTA, CDR2 FQGNSA. J lost 4 bases, V lost 7 bases, and 4 bases had no gene match. The CDR3 DNA, read in part, is TGTGCCAGCAAGACTAGCGGGGGGGCCCCAGATACG. Translation: CASKTSGGAPDT. The complete CDR3 protein is CASKTSGGAPDTQYF.

Worth noting for this clone: The CDR3 goes on 3 residues after the read ends, and that part is filled in from the germline J gene. This chain links TRBV7-2 with TRBJ2-4; D is undetermined. The CDR3 sequence is 15 residues long. V lost 5 bases, J lost 0 bases, and 11 bases lay in between. Germline assignment: CDR1 SGHTA and CDR2 FQGNSA. CDR3 sequence reads: CASSRVGSAKNIQYF. The part of the CDR3 DNA that was read is TGTGCCAGCAGCCGAGTAGGGTCAGCCAAAAACATT.

A remark on this clone: The read ends 3 residues shy of where the CDR3 ends; the end is completed using the germline J gene. The chain couples TRBV20-1 to TRBJ2-7; perhaps TRBD1 as D (7 bases). The CDR3 loop spans 14 amino acids. Germline V gene lookup returns CDR1 DFQATT and CDR2 SNEGSKA (reference sequence). The germline V and J ends were trimmed by 3 bases and 5 bases, with 17 bases remaining between them. The CDR3 is CSARALQGGDEQYF. The DNA read from the CDR3 is TGCAGTGCTAGGGCCCTTCAGGGGGGAGACGAG.

Remarks on this clone: The observed sequence ends 3 residues before the CDR3 terminus, with the missing tail filled in from the germline J gene. This chain connects TRBV6-2 or TRBV6-3 to TRBJ2-7; weak D call: TRBD1 (5 bases). From germline, CDR1 is MNHEY and CDR2 SVGEGT. The CDR3 runs 13 residues. V was pared by 6 bases and J by 2 bases, with 11 bases between. The DNA read from the CDR3 is TGTGCCAGCAGACGCGGCAGGGCCTACGAG. Encoded protein: CASRRGRAYE. The whole CDR3 is CASRRGRAYEQYF.

Notes on this clone: Germline is not matched at one junction end, which may reflect a read error. The missing CDR3 end, 3 residues past where the read stops, is filled in from the germline J gene. This sequence joins TRBV6-1 and TRBJ2-7; perhaps TRBD1 as D (5 bases). This CDR3 has 15 amino acids. The germline V gene has CDR1 MNHNS and CDR2 SASEGT. The CDR3 loop is CASSEGAVDSYEQYF. Partial CDR3 DNA: TGTGCCAGCAGCGAAGGGGCAGTTGACTCCTACGAG.